These T cell receptor beta chains were read from a single sample in a study of blood T cell repertoires in COVID-19. Assay: immunoSEQ multiplex PCR; the TCRdb copy retains only in-frame clones and omits some. The data show about 290,000 clones, under 90% seen once. The sample consisted of peripheral blood. The receptors originated from a woman aged 25 to 39 with COVID-19, enrolled during active disease. Both conserved end residues are part of each CDR3. The order of the fields is D gene, J gene, clone size, V gene, CDR3 protein, CDR3 DNA. D genes are given only for firm matches. Rows give clone size only sometimes, using once, few, many, or a class for an expanded clone.

NA,TRBJ1-2,NA,TRBV7-8,CASSPFRGYTF,TGTGCCAGCAGCCCCTTTCGGGGCTACACCTTC
TRBD1,TRBJ1-2,NA,TRBV6-5,CASSYGTGGGYTF,TGTGCCAGCAGTTACGGGACAGGGGGCGGCTACACCTTC
TRBD1,TRBJ2-7,NA,TRBV19,CASSIWTGTGLYEQYF,TGTGCCAGTAGTATCTGGACCGGGACAGGGCTTTACGAGCAGTACTTC
TRBD2,TRBJ2-7,NA,TRBV7-2,CASSAGGTSGGYFYEQYF,TGTGCCAGCAGCGCAGGCGGGACTAGCGGGGGGTATTTCTACGAGCAGTACTTC
NA,TRBJ2-1,once,TRBV27,CASSLYGEQFF,TGTGCCAGCAGTTTATACGGGGAGCAGTTCTTC
NA,TRBJ2-2,NA,TRBV5-1,CASSLAGLEAGTGELFF,TGCGCCAGCAGCTTGGCCGGTCTAGAGGCGGGCACCGGGGAGCTGTTTTTT
TRBD1,TRBJ1-1,NA,TRBV4-1,CASSQDRTDRGTEAFF,TGCGCCAGCAGCCAAGATCGCACCGACAGGGGCACTGAAGCTTTCTTT
NA,TRBJ1-1,NA,TRBV19,CASSIGQGDPEAFF,TGTGCCAGTAGTATCGGCCAGGGTGACCCTGAAGCTTTCTTT
NA,TRBJ1-2,NA,TRBV4-1,CASSHLGRQGSGYTF,TGCGCCAGCAGCCACCTAGGACGCCAGGGTTCTGGCTACACCTTC
NA,TRBJ1-1,NA,TRBV18,CASSSGENTEAFF,TGTGCCAGCTCCTCAGGGGAGAACACTGAAGCTTTCTTT
TRBD2,TRBJ2-7,NA,TRBV7-2,CASSRGGLYEQYF,TGTGCCAGCAGCCGCGGGGGGTTATACGAGCAGTACTTC
TRBD1,TRBJ2-5,NA,TRBV4-1,CASSHPGQGGETQYF,TGCGCCAGCAGCCACCCGGGACAGGGGGGAGAGACCCAGTACTTC
TRBD1,TRBJ1-2,NA,TRBV30,CAWRWRTGRRGYGYTF,TGTGCCTGGAGATGGAGGACAGGCCGACGGGGCTATGGCTACACCTTC
TRBD1,TRBJ1-4,NA,TRBV5-1,CASSSRPGQNYEKLFF,TGCGCCAGCAGCTCGCGACCGGGACAGAACTATGAAAAACTGTTTTTT
TRBD1,TRBJ1-4,NA,TRBV19,CASSRDRDSYEKLFF,TGTGCCAGTAGCAGAGACCGGGACAGTTATGAAAAACTGTTTTTT
NA,TRBJ1-6,NA,TRBV10-3,CAINKADNSPLHF,TGTGCCATCAATAAGGCGGATAATTCACCCCTCCACTTT